The 24 T cell receptor beta chains in this list originate from one sample, sequenced in a study of blood T cell repertoires in COVID-19. The data were produced by immunoSEQ multiplex PCR, yet TCRdb's version contains in-frame clones alone and is incomplete. The top ten hold roughly 6% of the sample, which has 200,000 to 250,000 clones, roughly nine tenths seen once. Sequencing was performed on PBMCs or T cells enriched from blood (not recorded which). Source of these receptors: a young woman with acute COVID-19.

This chain connects TRBV7-9 to TRBJ1-2; unclear D gene. V lost 1 base and J lost 8, with 8 bases in between. Germline loops: CDR1 SEHNR, CDR2 FQNEAQ (reference sequence). CDR3 length: 12 amino acids. As DNA, the CDR3 is TGTGCCAGCAGCTTAGAAGGCGGCGGCTACACCTTC. This sequence encodes CASSLEGGGYTF.

This clone was counted a single time. J is TRBJ1-5 and V is TRBV28, with D perhaps TRBD1 (5 bases). The CDR3 is 14 amino acids. V lost 4 bases and J lost 2, with 9 bases in between. Germline V gene data show CDR1 as MDHEN and CDR2 as SYDVKM. CDR3: CASSSAQGNQPQHF. DNA for the CDR3: TGTGCCAGCAGTTCGGCACAGGGCAATCAGCCCCAGCATTTT.

This clone was seen only a few times. The genes are TRBV2 and TRBJ1-1; a weak D match, TRBD1 (5 bases). CDR1 is SNHLY and CDR2 is FYNNEI in the germline V gene. Trimming took 8 bases from V and 1 from J, leaving 14 bases between them. CDR3 length equals 14 residues. The CDR3 nucleotides read TGTGCCAGCGGGGGGGGTTGGAAGAACACTGAAGCTTTCTTT. Its translation is CASGGGWKNTEAFF.

This clone was found a few times. V usage is TRBV2 and J usage is TRBJ1-4; 7 bases agree with TRBD1. Germline V gene data show CDR1 as SNHLY and CDR2 as FYNNEI. V lost 4 bases, J lost 7 bases, and 15 bases stayed unmatched. The CDR3 spans 17 residues. DNA for the CDR3: TGTGCCAGCAGTGTTTACCGCCCCGGGGACAGCGGTGAAAAACTGTTTTTT. Translation: CASSVYRPGDSGEKLFF. Using reference TRBV2 and TRBJ1-4 for the parts outside the CDR3, the full variable domain is EPEVTQTPSHQVTQMGQEVILRCVPISNHLYFYWYRQILGQKVEFLVSFYNNEISEKSEIFDDQFSVERPDGSNFTLKIRSTKLEDSAMYFCASSVYRPGDSGEKLFFGSGTQLSVL.

This clone is a singleton in its sample. The V gene is TRBV7-2, the J gene TRBJ2-5; 10 bases map to TRBD1. The germline V gene encodes CDR1 SGHTA and CDR2 FQGNSA. Losses at the gene ends were 5 bases for V and 7 bases for J; bases not matched to a gene: 10. The CDR3 contains 15 residues. The chain's CDR3 is CASSPSTGGEGTQYF. DNA for the CDR3: TGTGCCAGCAGCCCGTCGACAGGGGGCGAGGGGACCCAGTACTTC. Full variable domain (rest looked up from reference TRBV7-2 and TRBJ2-5): GAGVSQSPSNKVTEKGKDVELRCDPISGHTALYWYRQSLGQGLEFLIYFQGNSAPDKSGLPSDRFSAERTGGSVSTLTIQRTQQEDSAVYLCASSPSTGGEGTQYFGPGTRLLVL.

The chain has TRBV6-2 or TRBV6-3 and TRBJ2-1; 9 bases align to TRBD2. Germline V gene lookup returns CDR1 MNHEY and CDR2 SVGEGT. J lost 7 bases, V lost 2 bases, and 6 bases had no gene match. The CDR3 is made up of 15 amino acids. The CDR3 reads CASSYPGTSRNEQFF. CDR3 bases: TGTGCCAGCAGTTACCCCGGGACTAGCAGGAATGAGCAGTTCTTC.

The chain carries TRBV7-6 and TRBJ2-1; TRBD2 matches 7 bases. Trimming took 9 bases from V and 6 from J; bases not matched to a gene: 17. The CDR3 has 16 amino acids. Germline V gene data show CDR1 as SGHVS and CDR2 as FNYEAQ. CDR3 nucleotide sequence: TGTGCCAGTCAGCGGGGCGGTCTAGCGAGGATCAATGAGCAGTTCTTC. Residues: CASQRGGLARINEQFF.

The rearrangement uses TRBV19 and TRBJ1-2, with D possibly matching TRBD1 (6 bases). Germline values: CDR1 LNHDA, CDR2 SQIVND (reference sequence). V was pared by 5 bases and J by 5 bases, with 12 bases between. CDR3 length: 13 residues. CDR3: CASSPRTVYGYTF. CDR3 sequence (DNA): TGTGCCAGTAGTCCCAGGACAGTATATGGCTACACCTTC.

The rearrangement uses TRBV1 and TRBJ2-3; TRBD2 is taken as the D call from the table, unchecked against the DNA. TRBV1 is an annotated pseudogene. The CDR3 has 18 amino acids. CDR3 residues: CTSSQFRLAGDHTDTQYF. Written as DNA, the CDR3 is TGCACCAGCAGCCAATTCAGACTAGCGGGAGATCATACAGATACGCAGTATTTT.

CDR3 nucleotide sequence: TGTGCCACCGCCCAGGTAGCTGGGGCCAACGTCCTGACTTTC. It is translated as CATAQVAGANVLTF. V gene TRBV2 combines with J gene TRBJ2-6; D is undetermined. Germline-derived CDR1 and CDR2 are SNHLY and FYNNEI. V lost 10 bases and J lost 2, with 12 bases in between. This CDR3 region has 14 residues.

The chain is built from TRBV24-1 and TRBJ2-7; D might be TRBD1 (5 bases). Germline V CDR1 and CDR2: KGHDR, SFDVKD. Trimming stripped 3 bases from V and 3 bases from J, with 20 bases between. This CDR3 has 17 residues. The CDR3 DNA is TGTGCCACCAGTGATAAGGGCCCCCAGGGATCCTTCTACGAGCAGTACTTC. Amino acid sequence: CATSDKGPQGSFYEQYF.

The rearrangement joins TRBV7-4 to TRBJ2-7; 11 positions match TRBD2. This CDR3 spans 17 amino acids. The germline gives CDR1 SGHVT, CDR2 SQSDAQ. Losses at the gene ends were 5 bases for V and 3 bases for J; bases not matched to a gene: 12. The CDR3 coding sequence is TGTGCCAGCAGCCCGGGACTAGCGGTCTGCTACCTCTACGAGCAGTACTTC. Translated: CASSPGLAVCYLYEQYF.

The J gene is TRBJ2-5, the V gene TRBV3-1 (or the pseudogene TRBV3-2), with 8 bases fitting TRBD2. V lost 4 bases to trimming and J lost 4 bases; unmatched junction nucleotides: 11. The germline gives CDR1 LGHDT, CDR2 YNNKEL (reference sequence). The CDR3 totals 16 residues. The CDR3 protein is CASSRKRGGLGETQYF. The CDR3 nucleotides read TGTGCCAGCAGCCGGAAGAGAGGGGGACTAGGAGAGACCCAGTACTTC.

This clone appeared a single time. This chain uses TRBV27 with TRBJ2-7; the D is unclear. In germline, CDR1 is MNHEY, CDR2 SMNVEV (reference sequence). The CDR3 length is 19 residues. Trimming removed 2 bases at V and 0 bases at J, with 23 bases between. CDR3 nucleotides: TGTGCCAGCAGTTTAAGTCTCGGCAGGCTATCCGCAGACTCCTACGAGCAGTACTTC. The encoded protein is CASSLSLGRLSADSYEQYF.

V and J are TRBV6-5 and TRBJ2-7; D is unresolved. This CDR3 has 13 amino acids. Trimming took off 6 bases at V and 6 bases at J, with 15 bases between the two ends. CDR1 and CDR2 from the germline V gene are MNHEY and SVGAGI. The CDR3 DNA is TGTGCCAGCAGGATCGACATGGTCGGCGAGCAGTACTTC. This sequence encodes CASRIDMVGEQYF.

This sequence joins TRBV6-5 and TRBJ1-2; no clear D. The CDR3 runs 14 residues. Trimming shortened V by 6 bases and J by 7 bases, and 18 bases separated the two germline ends. The germline gives CDR1 MNHEY, CDR2 SVGAGI. CDR3 bases: TGTGCCAGCAGCAACCTTGGGAGGGAAGGTGGCTACACCTTC. Translation gives CASSNLGREGGYTF.

This rearrangement joins TRBV29-1 to TRBJ2-3, with 7 nucleotides matching TRBD2. Losses at the gene ends were 4 bases for V and 3 bases for J; bases not matched to a gene: 10. This CDR3 contains 15 residues. Germline V lookup: CDR1 SQVTM, CDR2 ANQGSEA. Written as DNA, the CDR3 is TGCAGCGTTGGGAGTGTAGCGGGCAAGACAGATACGCAGTATTTT. It encodes CSVGSVAGKTDTQYF.

This chain connects TRBV27 to TRBJ1-1, with TRBD1 matching over 8 bases. Looked up from germline, CDR1 is MNHEY and CDR2 is SMNVEV (reference sequence). CDR3 length equals 16 residues. Germline trimming cut 5 bases from V and 0 bases from J; bases unmatched to any gene: 8. Written as DNA, the CDR3 is TGTGCCAGCAGTCCCTTACCGGACAGGGTGAACACTGAAGCTTTCTTT. Protein product: CASSPLPDRVNTEAFF.

V and J are TRBV5-4 and TRBJ2-5, with TRBD2 identical over 8 bases. The J segment lost 7 bases and the V segment lost 1 base, leaving 15 bases of the junction unmatched. This CDR3 has 17 residues. CDR1 and CDR2 (germline): SGHNT, YYREEE (reference sequence). The CDR3 protein is CASSLLERETSEATQYF. CDR3 DNA: TGTGCCAGCAGCTTGTTGGAGCGGGAGACTTCCGAGGCGACCCAGTACTTC.

The chain links TRBV5-8 to TRBJ2-1; D is perhaps TRBD2 (5 bases). The V end was cut by 0 bases, the J end by 0 bases, with 7 bases between. Germline loops: CDR1 SGHTS, CDR2 YDEGEE. The CDR3 loop spans 15 amino acids. The CDR3: CASSLAGSSYNEQFF. The CDR3, as DNA: TGTGCCAGCAGCTTGGCGGGGAGCTCCTACAATGAGCAGTTCTTC. Full variable domain (remainder filled in from reference TRBV5-8 and TRBJ2-1): EAGVTQSPTHLIKTRGQQATLRCSPISGHTSVYWYQQALGLGLQFLLWYDEGEERNRGNFPPRFSGRQFPNYSSELNVNALELEDSALYLCASSLAGSSYNEQFFGPGTRLTVL.

The chain uses TRBV18 and TRBJ2-3, with D possibly being TRBD2 (5 bases). Germline CDR1 is KGHSH and CDR2 is LQKENI. The V and J ends lost 8 bases and 1 base respectively, with 22 bases between them. This CDR3 is 17 amino acids long. The CDR3 is CASARSAASGGTDTQYF. The CDR3, as DNA: TGTGCCAGCGCCCGTTCCGCGGCCAGCGGCGGCACAGATACGCAGTATTTT.

The V gene is TRBV7-3, the J gene TRBJ2-1, with D perhaps TRBD1 (6 bases). The V end lost 0 bases, the J end lost 3 bases, and 12 bases lay between the germline ends. This CDR3 comprises 16 residues. Germline lookup yields CDR1 SGHTA and CDR2 FQGTGA. The CDR3 protein is CASSLTGDIVYNEQFF. DNA for the CDR3: TGTGCCAGCAGCTTAACGGGGGACATCGTCTACAATGAGCAGTTCTTC.

The chain combines TRBV19 with TRBJ1-1; D is unclear. The germline V gene has CDR1 LNHDA and CDR2 SQIVND (reference sequence). There are 16 residues in the CDR3. V gave up 1 base and J gave up 0 bases, with 12 bases separating them. This chain's CDR3 is CASSIGRNRLNTEAFF. The CDR3 coding sequence is TGTGCCAGTAGTATAGGAAGAAACAGATTGAACACTGAAGCTTTCTTT.

The V gene is TRBV2, the J gene TRBJ2-7, with 9 positions matching TRBD2. This CDR3 region has 16 residues. V dropped 0 bases and J dropped 1; count of bases not matched to a gene: 4. The V gene's germline CDR1 is SNHLY and CDR2 FYNNEI. The CDR3 coding sequence is TGTGCCAGCAGTGAAGCGTGGCTAGCGGGGTCCTACGAGCAGTACTTC. Its protein is CASSEAWLAGSYEQYF.